This T cell receptor (beta chain) was captured by sequencing in a study of Tregs in tolerant kidney transplant recipients (dated by TCRdb to about 2019). Concerning the study at large: For bulk CFSE mixed lymphocyte reactions, CFSE-labeled recipient PBMCs were cocultured for less than 7 days with irradiated donor PBMCs, after which the cells were stained for CD3/CD4/CD8 and FACS-sorted. Before combined kidney and bone marrow transplantation, this study identified donor-specific regulatory T cells using TCRbeta sequencing and then followed those same cells after transplant. Several methods of expanding Tregs specific for an allogeneic donor were compared by TCRbeta repertoire sequencing in a few healthy controls. Overall results and qualifications from the work: The study was constrained by small patient numbers, and validation of the findings is required in larger populations and under other immunosuppression protocols. Biological reproducibility was not directly assessed, although technical replication error appeared to be minimal. The most biologically relevant and donor-specific TCRbeta repertoire appeared to be identified by expanding Tregs with activated donor B cells.

This clone was counted a few times. Its antigen remains unidentified. No qualities accompany the bases; no much larger clone lies one base away. Genomic DNA was extracted from sorted cells with the QIAGEN DNeasy Blood and Tissue Kit for TCRbeta CDR3 sequencing. Through immunoSEQ, high-throughput TCRbeta CDR3 sequencing was done commercially, including PCR amplification with internal controls and bias correction. Turning to the authors' computational methods: A unique productive TCRbeta sequence was defined by the CDR3 nucleotide sequence when primers matched, and otherwise by the CDR3 amino acid sequence together with the Vbeta and Jbeta genes. A sequence was defined as donor-reactive if the sequence was expanded at least 5-fold in CFSE-low cells compared with unstimulated cells and had a frequency of at least 0.01% in CFSE-low cells. Repertoire divergence was quantified by Jensen-Shannon divergence using the top 100 TCRbeta sequences ranked by frequency. For samples with multiple sequencing runs, sorting error was corrected separately for each run before the runs were pooled. TCRdb re-hosts the immuneACCESS table, in-frame sequences only. Its copies lack some clones; in the studies checked, an unresolved V gene accounts for under half of them, and the cause for the rest is not known. That table is the source of V, J and clone size, and D and trimming were worked out from the DNA. This sample lists roughly 4,000 clones; 55% to 60% were detected once. The ten top clones hold under 4.5% of the sample.

Healthy control blood was obtained either as purchased buffy coats or from healthy volunteers. Healthy control blood was processed by Ficoll density gradient to PBMCs and cryopreserved; patient PBMCs were collected before and after transplant. The CDR3 sequence holds 17 residues, the cysteine and phenylalanine included. Just the 51-base CDR3 DNA is kept, in frame starting at base 1. V and J are truncated by 5 bases and 0 bases respectively, leaving an intervening sequence of 14 bases. In the germline V gene, CDR1 corresponds to SGHVT and CDR2 to SQSDAQ. The origin of this receptor is a human donor in good health. Recombination connected TRBV7-4 to TRBJ1-6, with no reliable assignment of the D segment. Material: CD8+ T cells from blood cultured with allogeneic cells. The CDR3 is CASSPGSLSSYNSPLHF. The DNA sequence reads TGTGCCAGCAGCCCCGGGAGCCTTAGCTCCTATAATTCACCCCTCCACTTT.